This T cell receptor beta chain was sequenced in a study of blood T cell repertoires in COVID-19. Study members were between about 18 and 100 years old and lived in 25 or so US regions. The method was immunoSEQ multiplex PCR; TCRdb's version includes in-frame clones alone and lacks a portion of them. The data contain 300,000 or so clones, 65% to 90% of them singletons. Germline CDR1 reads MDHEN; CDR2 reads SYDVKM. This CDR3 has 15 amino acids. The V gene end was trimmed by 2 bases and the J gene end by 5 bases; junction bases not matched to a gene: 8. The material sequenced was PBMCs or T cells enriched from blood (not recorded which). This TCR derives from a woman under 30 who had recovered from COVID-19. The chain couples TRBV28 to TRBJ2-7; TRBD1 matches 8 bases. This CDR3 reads CASSLGSGGGDEQYF. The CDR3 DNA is TGTGCCAGCAGTTTAGGGTCAGGGGGCGGGGACGAGCAGTACTTC.